This TCR beta chain was observed in a study of CD8+CD57+ T cells in acquired aplastic anemia. Background on the study: The sorted CD4+ and CD8+ cells yielded an average approximately 3.3 ug of DNA.

This clonotype was counted many times. No antigen is known for it. Study observations and caveats: Statistical testing detected no significant gap in CD8+ Simpson's diversity between patients and controls.

The TCR beta profiling, which covered VDJ combination and CDR3 sequence, was carried out using genomic DNA as the template. TCRdb re-called the reads through MiXCR, storing one row per CDR3 protein. Of around 140,000 distinct CDR3 sequences in the sample, around 41% are singletons; the top ten hold roughly 8.4%. This sequence was found in a human donor in good health, serving as a control. The sequenced sample was sorted CD4+, CD8+, or CD8+CD57+ T cells (not recorded which) from PBMCs.

The CDR3 sequence: CSARTGQGAGEQFF. In nucleotides, the CDR3 is TGCAGTGCTAGAACGGGACAGGGGGCCGGTGAGCAGTTCTTC. The chain recombines TRBV20-1 with TRBJ2-1, with 12 bases that match TRBD1. J lost 9 bases, V lost 2 bases, and 5 bases had no gene match. Germline V gives CDR1 DFQATT, CDR2 SNEGSKA (reference sequence). The CDR3 consists of 14 residues.